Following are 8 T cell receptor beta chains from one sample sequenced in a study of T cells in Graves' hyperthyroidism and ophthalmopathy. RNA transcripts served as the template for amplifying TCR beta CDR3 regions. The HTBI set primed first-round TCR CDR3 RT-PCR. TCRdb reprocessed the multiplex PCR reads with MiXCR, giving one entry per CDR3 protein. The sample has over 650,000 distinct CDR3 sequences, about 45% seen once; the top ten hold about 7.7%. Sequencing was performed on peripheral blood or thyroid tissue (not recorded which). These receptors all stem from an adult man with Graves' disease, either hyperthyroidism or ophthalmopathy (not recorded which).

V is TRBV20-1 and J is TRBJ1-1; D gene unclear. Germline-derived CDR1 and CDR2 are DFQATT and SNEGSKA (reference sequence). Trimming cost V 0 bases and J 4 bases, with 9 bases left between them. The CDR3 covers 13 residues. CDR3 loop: CSARDLGSTEAFF. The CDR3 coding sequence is TGCAGTGCTAGAGATTTGGGGAGCACTGAAGCTTTCTTT.

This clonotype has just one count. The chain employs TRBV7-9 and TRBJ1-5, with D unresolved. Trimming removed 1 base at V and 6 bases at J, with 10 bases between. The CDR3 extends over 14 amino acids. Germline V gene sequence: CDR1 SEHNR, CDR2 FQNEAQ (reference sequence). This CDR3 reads CASSLVGRAQPQHF. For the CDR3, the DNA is TGTGCCAGCAGCTTAGTGGGGAGGGCTCAGCCCCAGCATTTT.

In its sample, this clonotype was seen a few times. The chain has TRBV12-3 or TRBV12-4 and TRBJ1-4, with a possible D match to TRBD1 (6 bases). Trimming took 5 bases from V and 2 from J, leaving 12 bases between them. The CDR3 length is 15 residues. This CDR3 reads CASSPPGATNEKLFF. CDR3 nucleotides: TGTGCCAGCAGTCCCCCAGGGGCGACTAATGAAAAACTGTTTTTT.

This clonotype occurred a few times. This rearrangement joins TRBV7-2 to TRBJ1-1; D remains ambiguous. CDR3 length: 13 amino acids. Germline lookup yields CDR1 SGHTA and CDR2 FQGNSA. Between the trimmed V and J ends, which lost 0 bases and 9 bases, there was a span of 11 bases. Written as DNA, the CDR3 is TGTGCCAGCAGCTTAGCGCGAGGGAATAAAGCTTTCTTT. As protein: CASSLARGNKAFF. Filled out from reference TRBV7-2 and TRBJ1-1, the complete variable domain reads GAGVSQSPSNKVTEKGKDVELRCDPISGHTALYWYRQSLGQGLEFLIYFQGNSAPDKSGLPSDRFSAERTGGSVSTLTIQRTQQEDSAVYLCASSLARGNKAFFGQGTRLTVV.

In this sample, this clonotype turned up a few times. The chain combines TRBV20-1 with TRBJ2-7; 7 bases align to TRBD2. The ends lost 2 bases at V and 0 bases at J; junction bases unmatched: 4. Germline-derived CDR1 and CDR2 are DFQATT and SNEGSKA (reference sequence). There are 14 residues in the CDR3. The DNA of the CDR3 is TGCAGTGCTAGATACCCGGGGGGCTCCTACGAGCAGTACTTC. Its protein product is CSARYPGGSYEQYF.

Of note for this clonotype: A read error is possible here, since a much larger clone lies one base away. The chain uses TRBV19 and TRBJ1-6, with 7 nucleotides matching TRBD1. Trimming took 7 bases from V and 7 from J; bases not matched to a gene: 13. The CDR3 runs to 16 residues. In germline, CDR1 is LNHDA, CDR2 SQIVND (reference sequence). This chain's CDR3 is CASIGQEELPNSPLHF. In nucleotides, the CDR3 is TGTGCCAGTATCGGACAGGAAGAACTGCCCAATTCACCCCTCCACTTT.

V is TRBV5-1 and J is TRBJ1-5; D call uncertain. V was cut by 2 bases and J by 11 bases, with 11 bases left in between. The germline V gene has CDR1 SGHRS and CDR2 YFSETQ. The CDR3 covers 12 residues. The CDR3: CASSFDGGAQHF. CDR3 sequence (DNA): TGCGCCAGCAGCTTCGACGGAGGAGCCCAGCATTTT.

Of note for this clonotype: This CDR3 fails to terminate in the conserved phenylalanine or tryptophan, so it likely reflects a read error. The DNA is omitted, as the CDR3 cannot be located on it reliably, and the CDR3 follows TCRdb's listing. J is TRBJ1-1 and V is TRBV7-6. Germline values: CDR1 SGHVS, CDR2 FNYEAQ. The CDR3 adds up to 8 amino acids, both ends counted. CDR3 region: CASSLDRS.